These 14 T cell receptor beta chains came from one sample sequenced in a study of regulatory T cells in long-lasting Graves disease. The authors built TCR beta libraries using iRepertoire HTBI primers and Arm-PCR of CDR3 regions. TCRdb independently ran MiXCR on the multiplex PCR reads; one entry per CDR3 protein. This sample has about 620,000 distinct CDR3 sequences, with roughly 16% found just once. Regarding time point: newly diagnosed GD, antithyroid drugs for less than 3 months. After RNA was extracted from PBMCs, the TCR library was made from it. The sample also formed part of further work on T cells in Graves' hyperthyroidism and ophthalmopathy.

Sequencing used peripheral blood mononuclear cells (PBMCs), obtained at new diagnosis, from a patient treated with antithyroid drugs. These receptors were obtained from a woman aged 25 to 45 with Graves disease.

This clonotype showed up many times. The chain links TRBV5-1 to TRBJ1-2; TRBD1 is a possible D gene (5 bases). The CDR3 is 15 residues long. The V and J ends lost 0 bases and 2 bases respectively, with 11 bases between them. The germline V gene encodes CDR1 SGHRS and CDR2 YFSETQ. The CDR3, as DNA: TGCGCCAGCAGCTTGGACGGCAGGGTCAACTATGGCTACACCTTC. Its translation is CASSLDGRVNYGYTF.

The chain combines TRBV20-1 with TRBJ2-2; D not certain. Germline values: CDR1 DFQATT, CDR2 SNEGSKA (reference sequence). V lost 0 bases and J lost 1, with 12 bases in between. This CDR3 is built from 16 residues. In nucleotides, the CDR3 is TGCAGTGCTAGAGATCTTGACACCTTGAACACCGGGGAGCTGTTTTTT. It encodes CSARDLDTLNTGELFF.

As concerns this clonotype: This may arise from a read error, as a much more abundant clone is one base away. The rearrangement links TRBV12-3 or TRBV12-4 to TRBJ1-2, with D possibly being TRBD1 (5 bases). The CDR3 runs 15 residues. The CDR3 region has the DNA TGTGCCGGCAGTTTAACACGGGACGGTCCCTATGGCTACACCTTC. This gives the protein CAGSLTRDGPYGYTF.

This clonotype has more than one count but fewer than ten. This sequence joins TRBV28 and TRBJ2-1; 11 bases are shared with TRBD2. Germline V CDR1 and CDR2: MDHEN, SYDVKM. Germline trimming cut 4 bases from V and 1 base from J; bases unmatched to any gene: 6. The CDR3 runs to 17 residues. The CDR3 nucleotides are TGTGCCAGCAGTTCCCTCGGACTAGCGGGTTCCTACAATGAGCAGTTCTTC. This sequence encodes CASSSLGLAGSYNEQFF.

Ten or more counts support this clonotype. In DNA, the CDR3 is TGTGCCAGTCCCGGACCCACGGAGACCCAGTACTTC. This translates into CASPGPTETQYF. This chain uses TRBV2 with TRBJ2-5; no definite D call. This CDR3 is 12 amino acids long. Germline V gene data show CDR1 as SNHLY and CDR2 as FYNNEI. V lost 9 bases, J lost 5 bases, and 13 bases lay in between.

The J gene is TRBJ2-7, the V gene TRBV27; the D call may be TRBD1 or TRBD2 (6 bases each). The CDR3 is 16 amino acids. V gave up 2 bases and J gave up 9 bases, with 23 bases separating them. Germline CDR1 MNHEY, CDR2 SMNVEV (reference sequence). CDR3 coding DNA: TGTGCCAGCAGTTTAACACAGGAAGGGGGGCGTATCGGGCAGTACTTC. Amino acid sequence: CASSLTQEGGRIGQYF.

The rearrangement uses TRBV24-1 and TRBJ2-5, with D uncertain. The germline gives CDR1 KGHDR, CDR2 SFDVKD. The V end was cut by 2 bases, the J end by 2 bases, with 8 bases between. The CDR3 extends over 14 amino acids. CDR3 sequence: CATSDSLLQETQYF. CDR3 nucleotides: TGTGCCACCAGTGATTCACTACTTCAAGAGACCCAGTACTTC.

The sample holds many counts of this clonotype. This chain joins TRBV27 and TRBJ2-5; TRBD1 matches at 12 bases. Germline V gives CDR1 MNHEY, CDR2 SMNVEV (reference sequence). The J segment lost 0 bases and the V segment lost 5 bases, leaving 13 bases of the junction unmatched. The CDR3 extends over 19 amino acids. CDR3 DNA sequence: TGTGCCAGCAGTCTTTACGGGACAGGGGGCCTCGGGGACCAAGAGACCCAGTACTTC. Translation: CASSLYGTGGLGDQETQYF.

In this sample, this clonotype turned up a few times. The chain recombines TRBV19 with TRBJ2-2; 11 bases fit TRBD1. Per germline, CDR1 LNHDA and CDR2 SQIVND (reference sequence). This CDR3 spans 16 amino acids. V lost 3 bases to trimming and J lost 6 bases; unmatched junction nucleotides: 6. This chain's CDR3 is CASSIFRDRGAGELFF. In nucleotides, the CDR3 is TGTGCCAGTAGTATTTTCCGGGACAGGGGGGCCGGGGAGCTGTTTTTT.

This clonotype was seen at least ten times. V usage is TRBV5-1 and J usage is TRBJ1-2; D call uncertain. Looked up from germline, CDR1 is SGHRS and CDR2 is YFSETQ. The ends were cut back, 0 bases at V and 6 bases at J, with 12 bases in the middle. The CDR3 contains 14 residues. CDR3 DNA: TGCGCCAGCAGCTTGGCCGAGCGGGAGCATGGCTACACCTTC. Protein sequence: CASSLAEREHGYTF.

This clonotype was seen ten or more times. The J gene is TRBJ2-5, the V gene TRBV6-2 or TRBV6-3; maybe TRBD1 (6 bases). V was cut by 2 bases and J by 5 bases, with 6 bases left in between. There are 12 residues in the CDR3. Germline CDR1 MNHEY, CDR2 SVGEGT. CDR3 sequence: CASSYRGETQYF. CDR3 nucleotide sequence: TGTGCCAGCAGTTACAGGGGGGAGACCCAGTACTTC.

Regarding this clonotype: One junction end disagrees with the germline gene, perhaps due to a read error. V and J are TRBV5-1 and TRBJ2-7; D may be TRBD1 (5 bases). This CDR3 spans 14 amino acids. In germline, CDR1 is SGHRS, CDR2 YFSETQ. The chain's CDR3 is CASSLGQSSYEQHF. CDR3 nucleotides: TGCGCCAGCAGCTTGGGACAGAGCTCCTACGAGCAGCACTTC.

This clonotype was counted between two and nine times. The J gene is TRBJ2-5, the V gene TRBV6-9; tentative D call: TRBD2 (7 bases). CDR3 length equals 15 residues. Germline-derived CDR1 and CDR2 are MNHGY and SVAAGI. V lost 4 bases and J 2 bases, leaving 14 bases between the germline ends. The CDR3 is CASSLSGGQQETQYF. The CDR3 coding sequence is TGTGCCAGCAGTTTATCGGGGGGACAACAAGAGACCCAGTACTTC.

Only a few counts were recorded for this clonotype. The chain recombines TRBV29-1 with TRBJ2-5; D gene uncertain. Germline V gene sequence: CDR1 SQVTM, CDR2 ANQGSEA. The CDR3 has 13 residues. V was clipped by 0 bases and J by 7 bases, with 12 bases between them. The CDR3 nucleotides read TGCAGCGTTGAAGATCTCGGGTGGGTGACCCAGTACTTC. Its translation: CSVEDLGWVTQYF.